The 17 T cell receptor beta chains below were found in one sample sequenced in a study of CD4 T cells in relation to SARS-CoV-2 and coronaviruses. Before the COVID-19 pandemic, during about 2010-2018, CD4+ T cells were taken from unexposed donors. CD4+ T cells were isolated from the cells after about 11 days of culture. What these receptors recognize is not known. The protocol was immunoSEQ multiplex PCR, while the TCRdb copy is restricted to in-frame clones and leaves out a portion. The sample lists 27,000 or so clones, about 78% occurring once. Sequences were obtained from CD4+ T cells from PBMCs, cultured in vitro. The source is a human donor in good health.

The J gene is TRBJ2-5, the V gene TRBV5-6; D remains ambiguous. The V gene lost 4 bases and the J gene lost 1 base, with 17 bases spanning the gap. CDR1 SGHDT and CDR2 YYEEEE come from the germline V gene. CDR3 length: 16 amino acids. The CDR3 DNA sequence: TGTGCCAGCAGCGACCTCCAGAGGACCCTCCAAGAGACCCAGTACTTC. This translates into CASSDLQRTLQETQYF.

The chain has TRBV18 and TRBJ2-3; either TRBD1 or TRBD2 may fit D (5 bases each). In germline, CDR1 is KGHSH, CDR2 LQKENI. The CDR3 runs to 13 residues. Between the trimmed V and J ends, which lost 0 bases and 7 bases, there was a span of 8 bases. The CDR3 sequence is CASSPPGENTQYF. The CDR3 DNA sequence: TGTGCCAGCTCACCACCGGGGGAAAATACGCAGTATTTT. Full variable domain (outside the CDR3, taken from reference TRBV18 and TRBJ2-3): NAGVMQNPRHLVRRRGQEARLRCSPMKGHSHVYWYRQLPEEGLKFMVYLQKENIIDESGMPKERFSAEFPKEGPSILRIQQVVRGDSAAYFCASSPPGENTQYFGPGTRLTVL.

CDR3 DNA: TGCGCCAGCAGCCCGACAGTAAGCTCTGGGGCCAACGTCCTGACTTTC. It translates to CASSPTVSSGANVLTF. V and J are TRBV5-1 and TRBJ2-6, with a possible D match to TRBD1 (5 bases). The ends were cut back, 4 bases at V and 0 bases at J, with 11 bases in the middle. The CDR3 consists of 16 residues. CDR1 is SGHRS, CDR2 YFSETQ, per germline.

The sample holds a few counts of this clone. This sequence joins TRBV3-1 (or the pseudogene TRBV3-2) and TRBJ1-6; no definite D call. V gave up 1 base and J gave up 7 bases, with 5 bases separating them. The CDR3 covers 13 residues. From germline, CDR1 is LGHDT and CDR2 YNNKEL (reference sequence). CDR3 DNA: TGTGCCAGCAGCCAAGTTGACAATTCACCCCTCCACTTT. Its translation is CASSQVDNSPLHF.

The chain uses TRBV19 and TRBJ1-5; a weak D match, TRBD1 (6 bases). Between the trimmed V and J ends, which lost 7 bases and 4 bases, there was a span of 14 bases. CDR1 is LNHDA and CDR2 is SQIVND in the germline V gene (reference sequence). The CDR3 consists of 14 residues. This chain's CDR3 is CASNLQGINQPQHF. Written as DNA, the CDR3 is TGTGCCAGTAATCTACAGGGCATTAATCAGCCCCAGCATTTT.

The chain carries TRBV5-1 and TRBJ2-7, with 10 bases aligning to TRBD1. This CDR3 has 15 residues. Unmatched junction bases numbered 7, after V lost 4 bases and J lost 3 bases. Germline V gene sequence: CDR1 SGHRS, CDR2 YFSETQ. Written as DNA, the CDR3 is TGCGCCAGCAGCCTGGGGACAGGGGCATTCTACGAGCAGTACTTC. It encodes CASSLGTGAFYEQYF.

This clone was seen only a few times. This chain links TRBV4-1 with TRBJ1-6; 9 bases fit TRBD1. Germline CDR1 is MGHRA and CDR2 is YSYEKL. Unmatched junction bases numbered 8, after V lost 4 bases and J lost 7 bases. The CDR3 totals 16 residues. The CDR3 nucleotides read TGCGCCAGCAGCCTCGCACAGGGGGCGCGGAATTCACCCCTCCACTTT. Protein sequence: CASSLAQGARNSPLHF.

This sequence joins TRBV10-3 and TRBJ1-1; D ambiguous. The CDR3 extends over 14 amino acids. CDR1 is ENHRY and CDR2 is SYGVKD in the germline V gene. Trimming took off 0 bases at V and 4 bases at J, with 9 bases between the two ends. CDR3: CAISESPSSTEAFF. The CDR3 DNA reads TGTGCCATCAGTGAGTCACCCTCGTCCACTGAAGCTTTCTTT.

This clone came up a few times. This chain joins TRBV10-3 and TRBJ2-2; D is uncertain. CDR1 is ENHRY and CDR2 is SYGVKD in the germline V gene. The ends were cut back, 4 bases at V and 5 bases at J, with 11 bases in the middle. The CDR3 contains 14 residues. DNA for the CDR3: TGTGCCATCAGTGTTGAGCCGGAAACCGGGGAGCTGTTTTTT. Encoded protein: CAISVEPETGELFF.

The chain employs TRBV2 and TRBJ2-5; D not resolved. With 4 bases removed from V and 1 base from J, the gap between germline ends came to 1 base. The CDR3 covers 11 residues. CDR1 and CDR2 (germline): SNHLY, FYNNEI. The chain's CDR3 is CASSGQETQYF. The CDR3 nucleotides are TGTGCCAGCAGTGGCCAAGAGACCCAGTACTTC. Combining the CDR3 with reference TRBV2 and TRBJ2-5 gives the whole variable domain EPEVTQTPSHQVTQMGQEVILRCVPISNHLYFYWYRQILGQKVEFLVSFYNNEISEKSEIFDDQFSVERPDGSNFTLKIRSTKLEDSAMYFCASSGQETQYFGPGTRLLVL.

The rearrangement uses TRBV5-1 and TRBJ2-2; D gene unclear. From germline, CDR1 is SGHRS and CDR2 YFSETQ. The CDR3 runs to 17 residues. V lost 4 bases and J lost 2, with 18 bases in between. In DNA form, the CDR3 reads TGCGCCAGCAGCCCGTCTCAGTTTTCCCTAAACACCGGGGAGCTGTTTTTT. Protein sequence: CASSPSQFSLNTGELFF. Full variable domain (outside the CDR3, taken from reference TRBV5-1 and TRBJ2-2): KAGVTQTPRYLIKTRGQQVTLSCSPISGHRSVSWYQQTPGQGLQFLFEYFSETQRNKGNFPGRFSGRQFSNSRSEMNVSTLELGDSALYLCASSPSQFSLNTGELFFGEGSRLTVL.

CDR3 nucleotides: TGTGCCAGCAGCCTACGACTAGCCTCTAGCACAGATACGCAGTATTTT. This codes for CASSLRLASSTDTQYF. The rearrangement uses TRBV2 and TRBJ2-3; 7 bases are shared with TRBD2. Germline V gene sequence: CDR1 SNHLY, CDR2 FYNNEI. The CDR3 runs 16 residues. The trim removed 6 bases at V and 0 bases at J, leaving 9 bases unmatched.

The sample holds one count of this clone. The chain joins TRBV5-1 to TRBJ2-1; D is undetermined. This CDR3 region has 14 residues. The germline gives CDR1 SGHRS, CDR2 YFSETQ. Trimming took off 0 bases at V and 3 bases at J, with 7 bases between the two ends. The CDR3 DNA follows: TGCGCCAGCAGCTTGGTGAGCGACTACAATGAGCAGTTCTTC. Translated, it gives CASSLVSDYNEQFF.

The chain links TRBV11-2 to TRBJ2-3, with 11 bases fitting TRBD2. The CDR3 sequence is 15 residues long. CDR1 is SGHAT and CDR2 is FQNNGV in the germline V gene. J was trimmed by 4 bases and V by 5 bases; bases with no gene match: 5. The CDR3 is CASSRGLADPDTQYF. CDR3 DNA sequence: TGTGCCAGCAGCCGGGGACTAGCGGACCCAGATACGCAGTATTTT. Filled out from reference TRBV11-2 and TRBJ2-3, the complete variable domain reads EAGVAQSPRYKIIEKRQSVAFWCNPISGHATLYWYQQILGQGPKLLIQFQNNGVVDDSQLPKDRFSAERLKGVDSTLKIQPAKLEDSAVYLCASSRGLADPDTQYFGPGTRLTVL.

The chain is built from TRBV5-4 and TRBJ2-3; the match to TRBD2 covers 9 bases. Trimming at V came to 3 bases and at J to 3 bases, leaving 5 bases not matched to a gene. Germline loops: CDR1 SGHNT, CDR2 YYREEE (reference sequence). This CDR3 is 15 amino acids long. The CDR3 nucleotides read TGTGCCAGCAGCTCTCCGGGACTAGCAACAGATACGCAGTATTTT. Its translation is CASSSPGLATDTQYF.

J is TRBJ1-5 and V is TRBV9; maybe TRBD1 (5 bases). Looked up from germline, CDR1 is SGDLS and CDR2 is YYNGEE. Trimming pared 0 bases from V and 6 bases from J, leaving 16 bases between. This CDR3 spans 16 amino acids. The CDR3 spells CASSVEEKGGGQPQHF. CDR3 DNA: TGTGCCAGCAGCGTAGAGGAAAAAGGTGGGGGTCAGCCCCAGCATTTT.

The rearrangement links TRBV6-5 to TRBJ2-7, with 10 bases identical to TRBD2. This CDR3 spans 14 amino acids. CDR1 and CDR2 from the germline V gene are MNHEY and SVGAGI. Losses at the gene ends were 3 bases for V and 3 bases for J; bases not matched to a gene: 2. Written as DNA, the CDR3 is TGTGCCAGCAGTTATCTAGCGGGGGACTACGAGCAGTACTTC. Translation: CASSYLAGDYEQYF.